The rows below give T cell receptor beta chains drawn from one sample of a study of response to subunit inactivated influenza vaccine. TCRdb processed the RT-PCR reads anew with MiXCR; each CDR3 protein has one entry. Here the sample spans hundreds of thousands of distinct CDR3 sequences, 14% being singletons. Sequencing was performed on PBMCs from blood, taken around 14 days before vaccination. Source of these receptors: a man aged 50 to 59 who received an inactivated influenza vaccine. CDR3s include the opening cysteine and the closing phenylalanine or tryptophan. A D gene is named only where the DNA matches it firmly. Clone size is shown for a subset of rows, as once, few, many or a class of expanded clone.

NA TRBD2 TRBJ2-7 TRBV6-1 TGTGCCAGCAGCCTGGGACTAGCGGGAGAGGTGGGGGAGCAGTACTTC CASSLGLAGEVGEQYF
NA TRBD1 TRBJ2-2 TRBV6-1 TGTGCCAGCAGTCTCCCAGGGGGCGACGGGGAGCTGTTTTTT CASSLPGGDGELFF
few NA TRBJ2-2 TRBV18 TGTGCCAGCTCACCAGGGGGTACCACCCCGACGAACACCGGGGAGCTGTTTTTT CASSPGGTTPTNTGELFF
few TRBD1 TRBJ2-1 TRBV20-1 TGCAGTGCTAGCCGACAGGGCATCAACTACAATGAGCAGTTCTTC CSASRQGINYNEQFF
NA TRBD1 TRBJ2-5 TRBV7-8 TGTGCCAGCAGCTCTTGGCCCCGGGACAGAAACCAAGAGACCCAGTACTTC CASSSWPRDRNQETQYF
NA TRBD1 TRBJ1-4 TRBV5-5 TGTGCCAGCAGCTGGACAGGGGGCGGCGGTGAAAAACTGTTTTTT CASSWTGGGGEKLFF
NA TRBD2 TRBJ2-5 TRBV20-1 TGCAGTGCTTCGACTAGCGGGAAGGGGGAGACCCAGTACTTC CSASTSGKGETQYF
NA TRBD2 TRBJ2-1 TRBV7-6 TGTGCCAGCAGCAGTACTAGCGGGGGCGTTGAGCAGTTCTTC CASSSTSGGVEQFF
NA NA TRBJ1-1 TRBV6-2/TRBV6-3 TGTGCCAGCAGTTATCTCATCTTCCCGAACACTGAAGCTTTCTTT CASSYLIFPNTEAFF
few TRBD1 TRBJ2-7 TRBV20-1 TGCAGTGCTGGGGACAGGGACTGGGGGCCCTCCTACGAGCAGTACTTC CSAGDRDWGPSYEQYF
NA NA TRBJ2-7 TRBV2 TGTGCCAGAGGGTCGAAAACTGGTTCGTACGAGCAGTACTTC CARGSKTGSYEQYF
NA NA TRBJ2-7 TRBV15 TGTGCCACCAGCAGTTTGGACAGTCCCTACGAGCAGTACTTC CATSSLDSPYEQYF
NA NA TRBJ2-7 TRBV9 TGTGCCAGCAGCCCGTCCTCCGGGGCGAGAGAGCAGTACTTC CASSPSSGAREQYF
few NA TRBJ1-2 TRBV10-3 TGTGCCATCAGTGAGTCTGAGGCCCTCTATGGCTACACCTTC CAISESEALYGYTF
NA NA TRBJ2-7 TRBV3-1 TGTGCCAGCAGCAAGACAGGGAGGGAGTACGAGCAGTACTTC CASSKTGREYEQYF
few NA TRBJ2-3 TRBV27 TGTGCCAGCAGTTCTCGGGACCGTCGTGATACGCAGTATTTT CASSSRDRRDTQYF
NA NA TRBJ2-7 TRBV20-1 TGCAGTGCTAGAGATCCGAACGAGCAGTACTTC CSARDPNEQYF
many NA TRBJ1-2 TRBV5-1 TGCGCCAGCAGCTTGGAATTCCGGGAGCCCTATGGCTACACCTTC CASSLEFREPYGYTF
many NA TRBJ1-1 TRBV20-1 TGCAGTGCTAGAAAACCCGAGGGGTTGAACACTGAAGCTTTCTTT CSARKPEGLNTEAFF
NA TRBD1 TRBJ1-5 TRBV12-3/TRBV12-4 TGTGCCAGCAGTTTAGGGCTCCCGGGACAGGGGGTAAGAAGCAATCAGCCCCAGCATTTT CASSLGLPGQGVRSNQPQHF
many NA TRBJ2-7 TRBV7-9 TGTGCCAGCAGCCTCCTTTCGGCGGTGCCTTACGAGCAGTACTTC CASSLLSAVPYEQYF
many TRBD2 TRBJ2-2 TRBV4-3 TGCGCCAGCAGCCGGTTCGGGACTAGTATGGACACCGGGGAGCTGTTTTTT CASSRFGTSMDTGELFF
NA TRBD2 TRBJ2-7 TRBV7-2 TGTGCCAGCAGCTTATACCCGGGACTAGGTTCTTATGAGCAGTACTTC CASSLYPGLGSYEQYF
few NA TRBJ2-2 TRBV20-1 TGCAGTGCTAGAGAGGGGGCGTACACCGGGGAGCTGTTTTTT CSAREGAYTGELFF
few NA TRBJ2-7 TRBV29-1 TGCAGCGTTGGTGCTGGGCGGGGCCCCTACGAGCAGTACTTC CSVGAGRGPYEQYF
few TRBD2 TRBJ2-3 TRBV6-2/TRBV6-3 TGTGCCAGCAGATCCGGGACTAGCTGGGGCACAGATACGCAGTATTTT CASRSGTSWGTDTQYF
many NA TRBJ2-7 TRBV14 TGTGCCAGCAGCCAAGATTCTCTAGCGCCCTACGAGCAGTACTTC CASSQDSLAPYEQYF
few NA TRBJ2-1 TRBV29-1 TGCAGCGTGTTTATAAACAATGAGCAGTTCTTC CSVFINNEQFF
many NA TRBJ1-1 TRBV28 TGTGCCAGCAGTTTATGGGGGACGAACACTGAAGCTTTCTTT CASSLWGTNTEAFF
NA NA TRBJ1-5 TRBV6-5 TGTGCCAGCAGTTACACCGCCGGGATGGGGCCCCAGCATTTT CASSYTAGMGPQHF
NA NA TRBJ2-2 TRBV11-2 TGTGCCAGCAGCTTATTCCTCGGGGAGCTGTTTTTT CASSLFLGELFF
few NA TRBJ1-1 TRBV5-1 TGCGCCAGCAGCTCTATATCCCCCACCGGGACCCTGGGGACTGAAGCTTTCTTT CASSSISPTGTLGTEAFF
few NA TRBJ2-1 TRBV7-9 TGTGCCAGCAGCTTAGGTTTGGAGGGTAGCTCCTACAATGAGCAGTTCTTC CASSLGLEGSSYNEQFF
few NA TRBJ2-7 TRBV4-3 TGCGCCAGCAGCCAAGATATCGGGAGCTCCTACGAGCAGTACTTC CASSQDIGSSYEQYF
few NA TRBJ2-3 TRBV5-6 TGTGCCAGCAGCGCCCCCCGACTAGGTAGCACAGATACGCAGTATTTT CASSAPRLGSTDTQYF
few TRBD1 TRBJ2-7 TRBV15 TGTGCCACCAGCAGAGGAGGCCAGGGGGCCGACGAGCAGTACTTC CATSRGGQGADEQYF
few TRBD2 TRBJ2-2 TRBV3-1 TGTGCCAGCAGCCAAAGACTAGCGATCACCGGGGAGCTGTTTTTT CASSQRLAITGELFF
many TRBD1 TRBJ1-2 TRBV15 TGTGCCACCAGCAGAGTTACAGGGGATTCCTATGGCTACACCTTC CATSRVTGDSYGYTF
NA NA TRBJ2-1 TRBV12-3/TRBV12-4 TGTGCCAGCAGTCAATTAGTACAGGGCCGGAATGAGCAGTTCTTC CASSQLVQGRNEQFF
few TRBD1 TRBJ1-6 TRBV18 TGTGCCAGCTCACCACGGGACAGGGGAGTCTATTCACCCCTCCACTTT CASSPRDRGVYSPLHF
NA TRBD2 TRBJ2-1 TRBV2 TGTGCCAGCTTAGCGGGACCCTACACGTCGGAGCAGTTCTTC CASLAGPYTSEQFF
few NA TRBJ2-7 TRBV5-1 TGCGCCAGCAGCTTGCCACCCGTAGTCGAGCAGTACTTC CASSLPPVVEQYF
many NA TRBJ2-2 TRBV5-1 TGCGCCAGCAGGGACCGGACCGGGGAGCTGTTTTTT CASRDRTGELFF
NA TRBD1 TRBJ1-2 TRBV2 TGTGCCAGCAGTGAAGACAGGGGGCTTCCTAACTATGGCTACACCTTC CASSEDRGLPNYGYTF
few NA TRBJ1-1 TRBV9 TGTGCCAGCAGCGTAGTGGGCCCAGGGACTGAAGCTTTCTTT CASSVVGPGTEAFF
NA NA TRBJ2-7 TRBV7-2 TGTGCCAGCAGCTTCGGTGGGGCCAACTACGAGCAGTACTTC CASSFGGANYEQYF
NA TRBD1 TRBJ1-1 TRBV4-3 TGCGCCAGCAGCCGGGGGACAGTGGAAGGAACTGAAGCTTTCTTT CASSRGTVEGTEAFF
NA TRBD2 TRBJ2-5 TRBV5-1 TGCGCCAGCAGCAACGGGGGGACCAGGGAGACCCAGTACTTC CASSNGGTRETQYF
few NA TRBJ2-4 TRBV12-3/TRBV12-4 TGTGCCAGCAGTTTAAACCGACGGCTAGCCAAAAACATTCAGTACTTC CASSLNRRLAKNIQYF
few NA TRBJ2-3 TRBV29-1 TGCAGCGTTGAAGATTCCCGGGCAGATACGCAGTATTTT CSVEDSRADTQYF
many NA TRBJ2-1 TRBV7-2 TGTGCCAGCAGCTTAGGCTACCAAAGAGGCAATGAGCAGTTCTTC CASSLGYQRGNEQFF
NA NA TRBJ2-3 TRBV7-8 TGTGCCAGCAGCTTACAACTAGCCGGGAGTGATACGCAGTATTTT CASSLQLAGSDTQYF
few NA TRBJ1-4 TRBV7-8 TGTGCCAGCAGCTTAAGCCGGCTTTGGGGTTTTAATGAAAAACTGTTTTTT CASSLSRLWGFNEKLFF
NA TRBD1 TRBJ2-7 TRBV28 TGTGCCAGCAGTCAGGGACAGTGGTACGAGCAGTACTTC CASSQGQWYEQYF
few TRBD2 TRBJ2-1 TRBV20-1 TGCAGTGCTAGTAGATCTAGCGGGAGGGCCGATGAGCAGTTCTTC CSASRSSGRADEQFF
NA NA TRBJ2-3 TRBV6-2/TRBV6-3 TGTGCCAGCAGTTGGCAGGTCGGGACAGATACGCAGTATTTT CASSWQVGTDTQYF
few TRBD2 TRBJ2-3 TRBV20-1 TGCAGTGCTGCTTGGGCGGGGGGGCCTCGCACAGATACGCAGTATTTT CSAAWAGGPRTDTQYF
few NA TRBJ2-1 TRBV28 TGTGCCAGCAGCTACACCGGGACCTGGTCCTACAATGAGCAGTTCTTC CASSYTGTWSYNEQFF
many TRBD2 TRBJ2-7 TRBV11-2 TGTGCCAGCACCGAGATAGGGCTAGCGGGAGAGTACGAGCAGTACTTC CASTEIGLAGEYEQYF